This T cell receptor beta chain was sequenced in a study of tumor-infiltrating lymphocytes in primary liver carcinoma. Background on the study: The cohort consisted of patients whose primary liver carcinoma was surgically resected. Men as well as women, aged 30 to 69 years, made up the patients. Study-level points and caveats: Tumors reached a significantly greater top-250-clone fraction than blood did (p = 0.039).

Trimming cost V 2 bases and J 6 bases, with 17 bases left between them. Germline assignment: CDR1 PRHDT and CDR2 FYEKMQ (reference sequence). The CDR3 contains 15 residues. The researchers produced TCR beta cDNA from approximately 540 ng total RNA with a constant-region primer. Three nested multiplex PCR rounds of slightly modified ARM-PCR generated TCR beta libraries. The opening two PCR rounds, about 11 cycles each, paired TRBV1-TRBV30 forward primers with a C-beta reverse primer. MiXCR, run by TCRdb on the multiplex PCR reads, gives a single entry per CDR3 protein. The sample carries 330,000 or so distinct CDR3 sequences, around three fifths recorded once. In regard to this clonotype: Its target is not known.

Both blood RNA, taken from unsorted whole blood, and germline DNA were extracted. The sequenced sample was peripheral blood. The source is a man aged 35 to 55 with primary liver carcinoma and hepatitis B virus infection. The chain recombines TRBV13 with TRBJ2-7, with TRBD2 as a possible D gene (6 bases). This CDR3 reads CASSLSAGSLGEQYF. The CDR3 coding sequence is TGTGCCAGCAGCTTATCGGCGGGGAGTCTGGGCGAGCAGTACTTC.